This T cell receptor beta chain stems from a study of beta chain features in type 1 diabetes. Blood was collected once per donor into heparin, averaging about 116 mL. Naive, central memory, regulatory and stem cell-like memory cells within the CD4+ compartment were sorted using CD45RO/CCR7/CD25/CD127/CD95/CD27. Regarding this clone: As yet, its antigen is unknown. Other DNA sequences within the sample encode an identical CDR3.

This CDR3 comprises 15 residues. J lost 1 base, V lost 5 bases, and 5 bases had no gene match. CDR1 is SGHAT, CDR2 FQNNGV, per germline. Study-wide results and caveats: In all four CD4+ subsets, TCRB CDR3 length was significantly, moderately reduced in type 1 diabetes.

Reverse transcribing all isolated RNA meant expressed TCRB transcripts were sequenced. An average roughly 3.6 million reads came from naive, central memory and regulatory T cell samples. Libraries were prepared by immunoSEQ multiplex PCR; TCRdb keeps only in-frame clonotypes and omits some of them. This table has 150,000 or so clones, 9.2% appearing once. This clonotype was obtained from a man between 18 and 35 years old in good health. V gene TRBV11-2 combines with J gene TRBJ2-3; 8 bases agree with TRBD2. The sample consisted of central memory CD4+ T cells from blood. DNA for the CDR3: TGTGCCAGCAGCCCCGGACTAGCCGGCACAGATACGCAGTATTTT. Residues: CASSPGLAGTDTQYF.